A selection of T cell receptor beta chains follows, all from one sample in a study of cytomegalovirus exposure and HLA in healthy donors. Using immunoSEQ multiplex PCR, the repertoire was profiled, and TCRdb retains in-frame clones only, with some absent. This sample carries over 200,000 clones, about 90% of them seen once, and the ten largest clones take over 2.5%. The specimen was PBMCs. The receptors were sampled from a woman between 18 and 29 years old in good health and CMV-seronegative. The CDR3 runs from the conserved cysteine through the conserved F or W. The D gene is left open where the match is weak. Not every row has a clone size; where given, it reads once, few, many or a size class.

NA	TRBV6-6	once	TRBJ2-7	CASSYSRGESYF	TGTGCCAGCAGTTACAGCAGGGGCGAATCGTACTTC
NA	TRBV30	NA	TRBJ1-1	CAWSGQGNTEAFF	TGTGCCTGGAGTGGGCAGGGAAACACTGAAGCTTTCTTT
NA	TRBV6-1	NA	TRBJ1-2	CASSESPGPYGYTF	TGTGCCAGCAGTGAATCGCCAGGGCCCTATGGCTACACCTTC
NA	TRBV11-2	NA	TRBJ1-1	CASSLEPSGGSEAFF	TGTGCCAGCAGCTTAGAACCCTCGGGAGGGTCTGAAGCTTTCTTT
TRBD2	TRBV27	NA	TRBJ2-7	CASSFGLAGTYEQYF	TGTGCCAGCAGTTTCGGACTAGCGGGTACCTACGAGCAGTACTTC
TRBD2	TRBV7-7	NA	TRBJ2-3	CASSSRGGDTQYF	TGTGCTAGCAGCTCTCGCGGGGGAGATACGCAGTATTTT
NA	TRBV28	NA	TRBJ1-2	CASSFPTRRGGYTF	TGTGCCAGCAGTTTCCCGACAAGACGGGGTGGCTACACCTTC
NA	TRBV29-1	few	TRBJ1-2	CSVVNRQDYGYTF	TGCAGCGTTGTTAACAGGCAAGACTATGGCTACACCTTC
TRBD1	TRBV5-5	NA	TRBJ2-2	CASSLVGTANTGELFF	TGTGCCAGCAGCTTGGTGGGGACAGCGAACACCGGGGAGCTGTTTTTT
NA	TRBV28	NA	TRBJ1-4	CASTDRPMGEKLFF	TGTGCCAGCACCGACAGGCCCATGGGTGAAAAACTGTTTTTT
NA	TRBV6-5	NA	TRBJ1-5	CASSSGYRVQPQHF	TGTGCCAGCAGTTCCGGATATCGGGTCCAGCCCCAGCATTTT
NA	TRBV7-6	NA	TRBJ2-7	CASSLHGRGYEQYF	TGTGCCAGCAGCTTACACGGCAGGGGCTACGAGCAGTACTTC
NA	TRBV5-5	NA	TRBJ2-3	CASSLVRASGTDTQYF	TGTGCCAGCAGCTTGGTTCGGGCTAGCGGCACAGATACGCAGTATTTT
NA	TRBV4-1	NA	TRBJ2-6	CASSQGLAVGANVLTF	TGCGCCAGCAGCCAAGGATTAGCGGTCGGGGCCAACGTCCTGACTTTC
NA	TRBV6-5	NA	TRBJ1-2	CASSRGGSVYGYTF	TGTGCCAGCAGTCGTGGGGGGTCCGTCTATGGCTACACCTTC
TRBD2	TRBV19	NA	TRBJ2-7	CASSGGWYEQYF	TGTGCCAGCAGCGGGGGTTGGTACGAGCAGTACTTC
TRBD1	TRBV25-1	NA	TRBJ2-7	CASSPFGQGKNYEQYF	TGTGCCAGCTCCCCCTTTGGACAGGGAAAAAACTACGAGCAGTACTTC
TRBD1	TRBV27	NA	TRBJ1-5	CASSLVGQGRQPQHF	TGTGCCAGCAGTTTGGTGGGACAGGGTAGGCAGCCCCAGCATTTT
NA	TRBV27	NA	TRBJ2-7	CASSPRDSSYEQYF	TGTGCCAGCAGCCCCAGGGATAGCTCCTACGAGCAGTACTTC
TRBD2	TRBV5-4	NA	TRBJ2-3	CASSLAGTSFPDTQYF	TGTGCCAGCAGCTTGGCCGGGACTAGCTTCCCAGATACGCAGTATTTT
NA	TRBV4-3	NA	TRBJ2-2	CASSQDPTSQWQNGTGELFF	TGCGCCAGCAGCCAAGATCCAACATCACAGTGGCAGAACGGTACCGGGGAGCTGTTTTTT
TRBD1	TRBV19	NA	TRBJ1-1	CASIRTGVNTEAFF	TGTGCCAGTATCCGGACAGGGGTGAACACTGAAGCTTTCTTT
TRBD1	TRBV6-5	NA	TRBJ2-7	CASSYGGQGREQYF	TGTGCCAGCAGTTACGGGGGACAGGGGAGAGAGCAGTACTTC
NA	TRBV27	NA	TRBJ2-7	CASSPTGGHYEQYF	TGTGCCAGCAGTCCAACCGGAGGGCACTACGAGCAGTACTTC
NA	TRBV28	NA	TRBJ1-5	CASRKGTSNQPQHF	TGTGCCAGCAGAAAAGGGACAAGCAATCAGCCCCAGCATTTT
TRBD1	TRBV28	NA	TRBJ1-2	CASRPQGLGGYTF	TGTGCCAGCAGACCACAGGGGCTTGGCGGCTACACCTTC
NA	TRBV28	NA	TRBJ1-5	CASSTWTGLAGNQPQHF	TGTGCCAGCAGTACTTGGACGGGACTAGCGGGCAATCAGCCCCAGCATTTT
NA	TRBV15	NA	TRBJ2-7	CATGRGSYEQYF	TGTGCCACCGGCAGGGGCAGCTACGAGCAGTACTTC
TRBD2	TRBV5-1	once	TRBJ2-5	CASSLGGGETQYF	TGCGCCAGCAGCTTGGGGGGGGGAGAGACCCAGTACTTC
NA	TRBV21-1	NA	TRBJ1-4	CASSEAGPQGKTNEKLFF	TGTGCCAGCAGCGAAGCCGGTCCGCAGGGTAAGACTAATGAAAAACTGTTTTTT
NA	TRBV28	NA	TRBJ2-3	CASRAIPGGPTDTQYF	TGTGCCAGCAGGGCAATACCCGGCGGGCCCACAGATACGCAGTATTTT
TRBD1	TRBV9	few	TRBJ2-5	CASSVGTGESQYF	TGTGCCAGCAGCGTAGGGACAGGGGAATCCCAGTACTTC
NA	TRBV19	NA	TRBJ1-5	CATRGDYSNQPQHF	TGTGCCACTAGAGGGGATTATAGCAATCAGCCCCAGCATTTT
TRBD2	TRBV5-1	NA	TRBJ2-1	CASSLGVAGGHNEQFF	TGCGCCAGCAGCTTGGGGGTAGCGGGAGGGCACAATGAGCAGTTCTTC
NA	TRBV10-3	NA	TRBJ2-1	CAISEERDQQFF	TGTGCCATCAGTGAGGAACGGGATCAGCAGTTCTTC
NA	TRBV4-1	few	TRBJ1-5	CASSQGRQPQHF	TGCGCCAGCAGCCAAGGTAGACAGCCCCAGCATTTT